This is a list of T cell receptor beta chains from one sample in a study of blood T cell repertoires in COVID-19. Sequencing was performed with immunoSEQ multiplex PCR; in TCRdb, only in-frame clones are kept and a portion is missing. Of several thousand clones detected, about 90% appear once; the ten largest clones hold roughly 6%. The sequencing input was peripheral blood. The receptors were sampled from a man in his 60s with acute or convalescent COVID-19. The CDR3 runs from the conserved cysteine through the conserved F or W. D genes are given only for firm matches. Size tells how often a clone was seen (once, few, many) or the class of an expanded clone, and some rows leave it out.

CDR3 DNA: TGTGCCAGCAGCCGACTAGCGGGACACTCCTACAATGAGCAGTTCTTC; CDR3 protein: CASSRLAGHSYNEQFF; D gene: TRBD2; V gene: TRBV2; J gene: TRBJ2-1; clone size: .
CDR3 DNA: TGCAGTGCTAGGGGACAGTATGGCTACACCTTC; CDR3 protein: CSARGQYGYTF; D gene: TRBD1; V gene: TRBV20-1; J gene: TRBJ1-2; clone size: .
CDR3 DNA: TGTGCCAGCAGTCCAATACCACCGGGGGAGGTATCTTCACCCCTCCACTTT; CDR3 protein: CASSPIPPGEVSSPLHF; D gene: .; V gene: TRBV27; J gene: TRBJ1-6; clone size: .
CDR3 DNA: TGTGCCAGCAGCTTAGACCCGGGTGGGTACGAGCAGTACTTC; CDR3 protein: CASSLDPGGYEQYF; D gene: .; V gene: TRBV7-9; J gene: TRBJ2-7; clone size: .
CDR3 DNA: TGTGCCAGCAAGGGACCCCGGAGGGCAGAGACCCAGTACTTC; CDR3 protein: CASKGPRRAETQYF; D gene: .; V gene: TRBV28; J gene: TRBJ2-5; clone size: .
CDR3 DNA: TGCAGCGTCCGTACGACAGGGGTCCAAGAGACCCAGTACTTC; CDR3 protein: CSVRTTGVQETQYF; D gene: TRBD1; V gene: TRBV29-1; J gene: TRBJ2-5; clone size: .
CDR3 DNA: TGTGCCAGCTCACCCCTCCCGAGCAATCAGCCCCAGCATTTT; CDR3 protein: CASSPLPSNQPQHF; D gene: .; V gene: TRBV18; J gene: TRBJ1-5; clone size: .
CDR3 DNA: TGTGCCAGTATGGTGACTGGCTCTGGAAACACCATATATTTT; CDR3 protein: CASMVTGSGNTIYF; D gene: .; V gene: TRBV19; J gene: TRBJ1-3; clone size: once
CDR3 DNA: TGTGCCACCAAGAAAAGCTCGACAGTTTACAATGAGCAGTTCTTC; CDR3 protein: CATKKSSTVYNEQFF; D gene: .; V gene: TRBV6-5; J gene: TRBJ2-1; clone size: .
CDR3 DNA: TGTGCCAGCAGTCCGCGGACAGAAAACACCGGGGAGCTGTTTTTT; CDR3 protein: CASSPRTENTGELFF; D gene: .; V gene: TRBV28; J gene: TRBJ2-2; clone size: .
CDR3 DNA: TGTGCCAGTTCGAGGACTCCAGACGTTCAAGAGACCCAGTACTTC; CDR3 protein: CASSRTPDVQETQYF; D gene: .; V gene: TRBV19; J gene: TRBJ2-5; clone size: .
CDR3 DNA: TGTGCCAGCAGTCCCGGGACAGGGTTGAACACTGAAGCTTTCTTT; CDR3 protein: CASSPGTGLNTEAFF; D gene: TRBD1; V gene: TRBV27; J gene: TRBJ1-1; clone size: .
CDR3 DNA: TGTGCCAGCAGTTTTTTAGGACAGGAGACAGATACGCAGTATTTT; CDR3 protein: CASSFLGQETDTQYF; D gene: TRBD1; V gene: TRBV27; J gene: TRBJ2-3; clone size: .
CDR3 DNA: TGTGCCAGCAGCCCCGCCTACAGTTTCGGCAATCAGCCCCAGCATTTT; CDR3 protein: CASSPAYSFGNQPQHF; D gene: .; V gene: TRBV7-9; J gene: TRBJ1-5; clone size: .
CDR3 DNA: TGTGCCAGCAGCCCAGGGCAGGGGACAACTAACTATGGCTACACCTTC; CDR3 protein: CASSPGQGTTNYGYTF; D gene: .; V gene: TRBV3-1/TRBV3-2; J gene: TRBJ1-2; clone size: .
CDR3 DNA: TGTGCCAGCAGATCAGGGGGTTCCTACAATGAGCAGTTCTTC; CDR3 protein: CASRSGGSYNEQFF; D gene: TRBD1; V gene: TRBV13; J gene: TRBJ2-1; clone size: .
CDR3 DNA: TGTGCCAGCAGCCAAGTTCTTAGCGGTGCTCAGTTCTTC; CDR3 protein: CASSQVLSGAQFF; D gene: .; V gene: TRBV3-1/TRBV3-2; J gene: TRBJ2-1; clone size: once
CDR3 DNA: TGTGCCAGCACACAAAGAACACCCGTTGGGAGAGAGACCCAGTACTTC; CDR3 protein: CASTQRTPVGRETQYF; D gene: .; V gene: TRBV28; J gene: TRBJ2-5; clone size: .
CDR3 DNA: TGTGCCAGTAGTCTCCAGGGGGCGTCAAAGGAAACTGAAGCTTTCTTT; CDR3 protein: CASSLQGASKETEAFF; D gene: TRBD1; V gene: TRBV19; J gene: TRBJ1-1; clone size: .
CDR3 DNA: TGTGCCAGCAGTGGGACAGGGGGCGCGTCTAATGAAAAACTGTTTTTT; CDR3 protein: CASSGTGGASNEKLFF; D gene: TRBD1; V gene: TRBV28; J gene: TRBJ1-4; clone size: .
CDR3 DNA: TGCAGTGCTACTGCAGGGTCCTCGGCTTTCTTT; CDR3 protein: CSATAGSSAFF; D gene: .; V gene: TRBV20-1; J gene: TRBJ1-1; clone size: .
CDR3 DNA: TGTGCCAGCAGCCAAGAATCGCGGGAGTACCTAGTTGGCAATGAGCAGTTCTTC; CDR3 protein: CASSQESREYLVGNEQFF; D gene: TRBD2; V gene: TRBV3-1/TRBV3-2; J gene: TRBJ2-1; clone size: .
CDR3 DNA: TGTGCCAGCAGTGACCGGGACAGGTCCGGGGAGCTGTTTTTT; CDR3 protein: CASSDRDRSGELFF; D gene: TRBD1; V gene: TRBV6-4; J gene: TRBJ2-2; clone size: .
CDR3 DNA: TGTGCCAGTAGTATTGGGCATCTACGGCTTCTTAACTATGGCTACACCTTC; CDR3 protein: CASSIGHLRLLNYGYTF; D gene: .; V gene: TRBV19; J gene: TRBJ1-2; clone size: .
CDR3 DNA: TGTGCCAGCAGCCAAGATGTGAGACTTAAAGAGACCCAGTACTTC; CDR3 protein: CASSQDVRLKETQYF; D gene: .; V gene: TRBV3-1/TRBV3-2; J gene: TRBJ2-5; clone size: .
CDR3 DNA: TGCGCCAGCAGCCCGGACCGGAGGGGCTACACCTTC; CDR3 protein: CASSPDRRGYTF; D gene: .; V gene: TRBV5-1; J gene: TRBJ1-2; clone size: .
CDR3 DNA: TGTGCCAGTAGTGGGAGAGACAGGGGTTCCCCTTACGAGCAGTACTTC; CDR3 protein: CASSGRDRGSPYEQYF; D gene: TRBD1; V gene: TRBV19; J gene: TRBJ2-7; clone size: .
CDR3 DNA: TGTGCCAGCAGCCAATTTATGCGGATACAGGTCACCGGGGAGCTGTTTTTT; CDR3 protein: CASSQFMRIQVTGELFF; D gene: .; V gene: TRBV3-1/TRBV3-2; J gene: TRBJ2-2; clone size: .
CDR3 DNA: TGTGCCAGCAGCGTAGGGGGCAGAAGCAATCAGCCCCAGCATTTT; CDR3 protein: CASSVGGRSNQPQHF; D gene: .; V gene: TRBV9; J gene: TRBJ1-5; clone size: .
CDR3 DNA: TGCAGTGCTAGTTTGTACCTAGCGGGAAATGACGAGCAGTACTTC; CDR3 protein: CSASLYLAGNDEQYF; D gene: TRBD2; V gene: TRBV20-1; J gene: TRBJ2-7; clone size: .
CDR3 DNA: TGTGCCAGCAGCTGGAATGGGGCACCGGGAAACACCATATATTTT; CDR3 protein: CASSWNGAPGNTIYF; D gene: .; V gene: TRBV5-6; J gene: TRBJ1-3; clone size: .
CDR3 DNA: TGTGCCAGTAGTATAGGCTGGACAGGGGCCCTCAATCAGCCCCAGCATTTT; CDR3 protein: CASSIGWTGALNQPQHF; D gene: TRBD1; V gene: TRBV19; J gene: TRBJ1-5; clone size: once
CDR3 DNA: TGTGCCAGCAGTTTAGGACTCGTTACTTACGAGCAGTACTTC; CDR3 protein: CASSLGLVTYEQYF; D gene: .; V gene: TRBV27; J gene: TRBJ2-7; clone size: .
CDR3 DNA: TGTGCCAGCAGCCGAGGACAGGGGAGGATGTACGAGCAGTACTTC; CDR3 protein: CASSRGQGRMYEQYF; D gene: TRBD1; V gene: TRBV11-2; J gene: TRBJ2-7; clone size: .
CDR3 DNA: TGCGCCAGCAGCCCGTCCCTTGGAAACACCATATATTTT; CDR3 protein: CASSPSLGNTIYF; D gene: .; V gene: TRBV5-1; J gene: TRBJ1-3; clone size: .
CDR3 DNA: TGTGCCGCGAGGGGGCAGGGGACTTCACCCCTCCACTTT; CDR3 protein: CAARGQGTSPLHF; D gene: TRBD1; V gene: TRBV30; J gene: TRBJ1-6; clone size: .
CDR3 DNA: TGTGCCAGCAGCGGCGGGACCAAAACCTACGAGCAGTACTTC; CDR3 protein: CASSGGTKTYEQYF; D gene: .; V gene: TRBV3-1/TRBV3-2; J gene: TRBJ2-7; clone size: few
CDR3 DNA: TGTGCCAGCAGCCTCTTGGAGGCGCATAATGAGCAGTTCTTC; CDR3 protein: CASSLLEAHNEQFF; D gene: .; V gene: TRBV6-2/TRBV6-3; J gene: TRBJ2-1; clone size: .
CDR3 DNA: TGTGCCAGCAGGGGTGGGACTAGCGGGAGGGCCTACACCGGGGAGCTGTTTTTT; CDR3 protein: CASRGGTSGRAYTGELFF; D gene: TRBD2; V gene: TRBV2; J gene: TRBJ2-2; clone size: .
CDR3 DNA: TGCAGCGTGACCGACAGGGGAATTACTAATGAAAAACTGTTTTTT; CDR3 protein: CSVTDRGITNEKLFF; D gene: TRBD1; V gene: TRBV29-1; J gene: TRBJ1-4; clone size: .
CDR3 DNA: TGTGCCAGCAGCCCGGAGGGGGGGGTCCGAGGCACAGATACGCAGTATTTT; CDR3 protein: CASSPEGGVRGTDTQYF; D gene: .; V gene: TRBV9; J gene: TRBJ2-3; clone size: .
CDR3 DNA: TGTGCCAGCAGCGCACCGAGCGGGGGATTGAACACCGGGGAGCTGTTTTTT; CDR3 protein: CASSAPSGGLNTGELFF; D gene: TRBD2; V gene: TRBV7-2; J gene: TRBJ2-2; clone size: .
CDR3 DNA: TGTGCCAGCAGCTCCTGGACTAGCCTCCACAATGAGCAGTTCTTC; CDR3 protein: CASSSWTSLHNEQFF; D gene: TRBD2; V gene: TRBV5-6; J gene: TRBJ2-1; clone size: once
CDR3 DNA: TGTGCCATCAGTGAGGGGCCAGGGGCCGATGAGCAGTTCTTC; CDR3 protein: CAISEGPGADEQFF; D gene: .; V gene: TRBV10-3; J gene: TRBJ2-1; clone size: once
CDR3 DNA: TGTGCCACCAGTGGATTTCTAGCGGGGGGGGGTCGAGAGCAGTTCTTC; CDR3 protein: CATSGFLAGGGREQFF; D gene: TRBD2; V gene: TRBV24-1; J gene: TRBJ2-1; clone size: .
CDR3 DNA: TGTGCCAGCAGCCCCGCCGGGCAGGGTCCATCCGCCGAGCAGTTCTTC; CDR3 protein: CASSPAGQGPSAEQFF; D gene: .; V gene: TRBV5-4; J gene: TRBJ2-1; clone size: .
CDR3 DNA: TGTGCCAGCAGTTGGGGACAGGGAATTGGTGGCTACACCTTC; CDR3 protein: CASSWGQGIGGYTF; D gene: TRBD1; V gene: TRBV28; J gene: TRBJ1-2; clone size: .
CDR3 DNA: TGTGCCACCAGCATACTGAAGGACTCCCATCATTTGTATTTT; CDR3 protein: CATSILKDSHHLYF; D gene: .; V gene: TRBV15; J gene: TRBJ2-3; clone size: .
CDR3 DNA: TGTGCCAGCAGCCCATCCAGACACCGCTACGAGCAGTACTTC; CDR3 protein: CASSPSRHRYEQYF; D gene: .; V gene: TRBV11-2; J gene: TRBJ2-7; clone size: .
CDR3 DNA: TGTGCCAGCAGTTGGGGGATGGGGGAGGGCGAGCCCCAGCATTTT; CDR3 protein: CASSWGMGEGEPQHF; D gene: .; V gene: TRBV27; J gene: TRBJ1-5; clone size: .
CDR3 DNA: TGTGCCAGCAGCAGGGGCTTAGGGGGCGCGGATACGCAGTATTTT; CDR3 protein: CASSRGLGGADTQYF; D gene: TRBD1; V gene: TRBV7-2; J gene: TRBJ2-3; clone size: .
CDR3 DNA: TGTGCCAGCAGTTTGACAGTCTATAGCAATCAGCCCCAGCATTTT; CDR3 protein: CASSLTVYSNQPQHF; D gene: .; V gene: TRBV6-5; J gene: TRBJ1-5; clone size: .